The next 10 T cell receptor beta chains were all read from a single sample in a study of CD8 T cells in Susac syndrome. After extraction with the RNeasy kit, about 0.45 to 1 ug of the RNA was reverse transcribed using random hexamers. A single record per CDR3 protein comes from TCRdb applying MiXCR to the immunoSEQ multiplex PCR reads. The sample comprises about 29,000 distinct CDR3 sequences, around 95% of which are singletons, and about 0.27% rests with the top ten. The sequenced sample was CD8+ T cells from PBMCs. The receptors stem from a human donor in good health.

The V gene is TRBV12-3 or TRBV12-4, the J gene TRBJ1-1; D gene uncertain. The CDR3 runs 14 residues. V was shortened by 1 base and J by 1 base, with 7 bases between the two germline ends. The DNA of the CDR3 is TGTGCCAGCAGTTTAGGGCTGGAGAACACTGAAGCTTTCTTT. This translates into CASSLGLENTEAFF.

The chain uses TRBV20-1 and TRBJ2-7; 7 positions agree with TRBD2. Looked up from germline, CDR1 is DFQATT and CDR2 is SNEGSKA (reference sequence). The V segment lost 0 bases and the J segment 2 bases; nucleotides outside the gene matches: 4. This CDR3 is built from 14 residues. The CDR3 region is CSARDTGGTYEQYF. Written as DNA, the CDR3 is TGCAGTGCTAGAGATACCGGGGGGACCTACGAGCAGTACTTC.

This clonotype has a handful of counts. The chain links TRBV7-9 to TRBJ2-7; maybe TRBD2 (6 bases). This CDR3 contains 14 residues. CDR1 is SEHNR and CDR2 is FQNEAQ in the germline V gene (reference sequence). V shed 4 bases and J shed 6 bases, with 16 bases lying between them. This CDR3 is CASSSRGSLGEQYF. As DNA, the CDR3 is TGTGCCAGCAGCTCCCGGGGGTCTCTCGGCGAGCAGTACTTC.

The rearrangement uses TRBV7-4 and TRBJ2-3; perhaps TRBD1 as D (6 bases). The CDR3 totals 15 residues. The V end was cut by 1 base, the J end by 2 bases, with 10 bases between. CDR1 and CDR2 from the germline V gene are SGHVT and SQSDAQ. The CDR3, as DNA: TGTGCCAGCAGCTTAGAGGACAGACACACAGATACGCAGTATTTT. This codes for CASSLEDRHTDTQYF.

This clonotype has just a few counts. The CDR3 reads CASSLGGTYNEQFF. In DNA form, the CDR3 reads TGTGCCAGCTCCCTCGGCGGGACCTACAATGAGCAGTTCTTC. The chain has TRBV18 and TRBJ2-1; D may be TRBD2 (6 bases). V lost 6 bases and J 2 bases, leaving 11 bases between the germline ends. Germline CDR1 reads KGHSH; CDR2 reads LQKENI. The CDR3 has 14 residues.

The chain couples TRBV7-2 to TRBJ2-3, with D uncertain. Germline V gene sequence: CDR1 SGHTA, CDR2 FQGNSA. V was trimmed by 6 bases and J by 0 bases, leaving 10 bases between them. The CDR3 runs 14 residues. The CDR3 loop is CASSSLVSTDTQYF. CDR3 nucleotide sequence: TGTGCCAGCAGTTCTCTGGTGAGCACAGATACGCAGTATTTT.

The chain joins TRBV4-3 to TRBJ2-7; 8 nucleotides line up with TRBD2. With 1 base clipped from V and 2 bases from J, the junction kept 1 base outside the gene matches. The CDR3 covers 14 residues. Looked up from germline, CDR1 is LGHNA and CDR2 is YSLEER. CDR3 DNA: TGCGCCAGCAGCCAAGGGCGGGGGGCCTACGAGCAGTACTTC. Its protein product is CASSQGRGAYEQYF.

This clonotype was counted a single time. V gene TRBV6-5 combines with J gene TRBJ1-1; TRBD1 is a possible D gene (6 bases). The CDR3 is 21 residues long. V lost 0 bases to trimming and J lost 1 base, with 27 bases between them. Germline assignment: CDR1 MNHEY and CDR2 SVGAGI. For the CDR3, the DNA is TGTGCCAGCAGTTACTCGGACAGTGGGAAACAGGGCCCCAAGGGGAACACTGAAGCTTTCTTT. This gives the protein CASSYSDSGKQGPKGNTEAFF.

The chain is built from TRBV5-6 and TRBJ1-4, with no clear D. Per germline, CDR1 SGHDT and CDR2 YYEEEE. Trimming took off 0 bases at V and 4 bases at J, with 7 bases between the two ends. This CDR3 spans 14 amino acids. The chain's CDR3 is CASSLAGFNEKLFF. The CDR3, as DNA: TGTGCCAGCAGCTTGGCGGGGTTTAATGAAAAACTGTTTTTT.

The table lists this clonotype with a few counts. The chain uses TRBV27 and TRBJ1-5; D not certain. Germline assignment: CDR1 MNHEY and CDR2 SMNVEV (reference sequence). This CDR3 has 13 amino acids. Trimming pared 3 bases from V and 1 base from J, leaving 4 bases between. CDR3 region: CASSLGSNQPQHF. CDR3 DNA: TGTGCCAGCAGTTTGGGGAGCAATCAGCCCCAGCATTTT.